The 27 T cell receptor beta chains listed next were all sequenced from one sample in a study of technical replicates of blood from several donors (dated by TCRdb to 2015 to 2018). The receptor library was made with the immunoSEQ multiplex PCR assay. TCRdb obtained this table from immuneACCESS and retained in-frame rearrangements with V and J assigned. These tables miss some clones; where compared with another copy, unresolved V genes account for less than half of the shortfall, and the remainder is unexplained. Counted in this sample were tens of thousands of clones; approximately 90% of them appeared once. The biggest ten clones account for 0.25% of the sample. Material for sequencing was T cells isolated from PBMCs. The receptors were gathered from a human donor in good health.

The chain links TRBV5-1 to TRBJ1-1; TRBD1 agrees at 8 bases. The CDR3 is made up of 14 amino acids. Germline lookup yields CDR1 SGHRS and CDR2 YFSETQ. Trimming removed 4 bases from V and 10 bases from J; junction bases left unmatched: 12. CDR3 sequence (DNA): TGCGCCAGCAGCCTGGGACAGGCTTCCCATGGAGCTTTCTTT. This translates into CASSLGQASHGAFF.

This sequence joins TRBV12-5 and TRBJ1-1, with a possible D match to TRBD1 (6 bases). CDR1 LGHNT and CDR2 FRNRAP come from the germline V gene. The V and J ends lost 0 bases and 6 bases respectively, with 17 bases between them. CDR3 length: 16 residues. CDR3 coding DNA: TGTGCTAGTGGTTTGGTACCCGGGACACTTAGACCTGAAGCTTTCTTT. This encodes CASGLVPGTLRPEAFF.

CDR3 nucleotides: TGCGCCAGCAGTGGGACAGGAAGTTTACGAGGGCAGTACTTC. Translating it yields CASSGTGSLRGQYF. V usage is TRBV10-1 and J usage is TRBJ2-7, with 7 nucleotides matching TRBD1. Germline trimming cut 4 bases from V and 9 bases from J; bases unmatched to any gene: 12. The CDR3 length is 14 residues. CDR1 WNHNN and CDR2 SYGVQD come from the germline V gene (reference sequence).

J is TRBJ1-4 and V is TRBV19; 11 nucleotides line up with TRBD1. There are 18 residues in the CDR3. Germline loops: CDR1 LNHDA, CDR2 SQIVND (reference sequence). The ends lost 5 bases at V and 8 bases at J; junction bases unmatched: 16. CDR3 region: CASSSKRADRGQGEKLFF. As DNA, the CDR3 is TGTGCCAGTAGTTCCAAAAGGGCGGACAGGGGGCAGGGGGAAAAACTGTTTTTT.

This clone was recorded once. The chain joins TRBV4-2 to TRBJ2-3, with 10 bases identical to TRBD1. There are 14 residues in the CDR3. The germline V gene has CDR1 LGHNA and CDR2 YNFKEQ. The V gene end was trimmed by 0 bases and the J gene end by 6 bases; junction bases not matched to a gene: 0. The CDR3, as DNA: TGTGCCAGCAGCCAAGAGGACAGGGGGGATACGCAGTATTTT. As protein: CASSQEDRGDTQYF.

The genes are TRBV28 and TRBJ2-7; TRBD2 matches at 8 bases. The ends lost 9 bases at V and 2 bases at J; junction bases unmatched: 15. CDR1 and CDR2 (germline): MDHEN, SYDVKM. The CDR3 loop spans 16 amino acids. CDR3 residues: CARAWRTSCRPYEQYF. As DNA, the CDR3 is TGTGCCAGGGCGTGGCGGACTAGCTGCCGTCCCTACGAGCAGTACTTC.

The chain has TRBV9 and TRBJ1-3; TRBD1 matches 7 bases. Germline V gene lookup returns CDR1 SGDLS and CDR2 YYNGEE. The CDR3 has 16 residues. Losses at the gene ends were 3 bases for V and 5 bases for J; bases not matched to a gene: 11. DNA of the CDR3: TGTGCCAGCAGCGGAACAACAGGGGTCGCAAGAAACACCATATATTTT. Translation gives CASSGTTGVARNTIYF.

The genes are TRBV28 and TRBJ2-2, with a possible D match to TRBD2 (5 bases). The CDR3 runs to 14 residues. In germline, CDR1 is MDHEN, CDR2 SYDVKM. V was trimmed by 5 bases and J by 0 bases, leaving 7 bases between them. The CDR3 sequence: CASSERTNTGELFF. CDR3 nucleotides: TGTGCCAGCAGTGAGCGGACGAACACCGGGGAGCTGTTTTTT.

V gene TRBV20-1 combines with J gene TRBJ2-1; D remains unclear. The CDR3 runs 11 residues. The V gene's germline CDR1 is DFQATT and CDR2 SNEGSKA (reference sequence). Trimming removed 5 bases at V and 9 bases at J, with 11 bases between. DNA for the CDR3: TGCAGTGCTCCCCATGTTTTTGAGCAGTTCTTC. Protein sequence: CSAPHVFEQFF.

The chain couples TRBV7-6 to TRBJ2-3, with D perhaps TRBD2 (6 bases). V was shortened by 6 bases and J by 3 bases, with 13 bases between the two germline ends. Per germline, CDR1 SGHVS and CDR2 FNYEAQ. CDR3 length: 14 residues. CDR3 residues: CASSPGTETDTQYF. DNA of the CDR3: TGTGCCAGCAGTCCCGGGACTGAAACAGATACGCAGTATTTT.

This clone was seen once. This sequence joins TRBV5-6 and TRBJ2-7; 8 bases map to TRBD1. The J segment lost 5 bases and the V segment lost 4 bases, leaving 8 bases of the junction unmatched. This CDR3 comprises 14 residues. Germline assignment: CDR1 SGHDT and CDR2 YYEEEE. The CDR3 region is CASSLPGQGNEQYF. As DNA, the CDR3 is TGTGCCAGCAGCCTCCCCGGACAGGGTAACGAGCAGTACTTC.

This chain joins TRBV7-9 and TRBJ2-1; 9 nucleotides align to TRBD1. The CDR3 is 14 residues long. CDR1 and CDR2 from the germline V gene are SEHNR and FQNEAQ (reference sequence). The V and J ends lost 3 bases and 7 bases, in that order; junction bases with no gene match: 4. The CDR3, as DNA: TGTGCCAGCAGCTTGGGGACAGGGAGGAATGAGCAGTTCTTC. It codes for CASSLGTGRNEQFF.

CDR3 nucleotides: TGTGCCAGCAGCCCTCAAATCGGGACTAGCTGGAAGGATACGCAGTATTTT. Amino acid sequence: CASSPQIGTSWKDTQYF. The chain couples TRBV28 to TRBJ2-3; 9 bases match TRBD2. This CDR3 is 17 amino acids long. The germline V gene has CDR1 MDHEN and CDR2 SYDVKM. With 6 bases clipped from V and 6 bases from J, the junction kept 16 bases outside the gene matches.

The rearrangement links TRBV5-1 to TRBJ1-4; D is perhaps TRBD1 (5 bases). Germline V gives CDR1 SGHRS, CDR2 YFSETQ. The germline V and J ends were trimmed by 2 bases and 4 bases, with 9 bases remaining between them. The CDR3 runs 14 residues. CDR3 region: CASSFKQGNEKLFF. CDR3 coding DNA: TGCGCCAGCAGCTTCAAGCAGGGTAATGAAAAACTGTTTTTT.

CDR3 residues: CASSEAVGTGGIGELFF. In DNA form, the CDR3 reads TGTGCCAGCAGTGAAGCGGTCGGGACAGGGGGTATCGGGGAGCTGTTTTTT. The V gene is TRBV6-4, the J gene TRBJ2-2, with 11 bases fitting TRBD1. V lost 3 bases to trimming and J lost 7 bases; unmatched junction nucleotides: 10. The CDR3 spans 17 residues. The germline gives CDR1 MRHNA, CDR2 SNTAGT.

The V call is TRBV28, the J call TRBJ1-5; TRBD1 matches 9 bases. V shed 5 bases and J 3 bases; nucleotides not matched to a gene: 17. The CDR3 extends over 19 amino acids. Germline values: CDR1 MDHEN, CDR2 SYDVKM. The CDR3 protein is CASSPDIRMGQGSNQPQHF. DNA of the CDR3: TGTGCCAGCAGTCCCGACATTCGCATGGGACAGGGTTCCAATCAGCCCCAGCATTTT.

The rearrangement joins TRBV7-2 to TRBJ1-2, with 8 bases that match TRBD1. This CDR3 has 17 residues. From germline, CDR1 is SGHTA and CDR2 FQGNSA. The junction had 17 bases not matched to a gene; V was cut back by 5 bases and J by 6 bases. The CDR3 is CASSPNPGTGTADGYTF. Here the CDR3 DNA reads TGTGCCAGCAGCCCAAACCCCGGGACAGGTACGGCGGATGGCTACACCTTC.

This chain joins TRBV15 and TRBJ2-7; 10 nucleotides agree with TRBD2. V dropped 3 bases and J dropped 3; count of bases not matched to a gene: 2. The CDR3 is 14 residues long. The germline CDR1 and CDR2 sequences are LNHNV and YYDKDF (reference sequence). CDR3 DNA: TGTGCCACCAGCAGGAGGACTAGCGGCTACGAGCAGTACTTC. This codes for CATSRRTSGYEQYF.

The sample holds one count of this clone. The chain has TRBV27 and TRBJ2-1; TRBD2 agrees at 13 bases. The V gene end was trimmed by 8 bases and the J gene end by 5 bases; junction bases not matched to a gene: 15. The CDR3 consists of 18 residues. Per the germline V gene, CDR1 is MNHEY and CDR2 is SMNVEV (reference sequence). The CDR3, as DNA: TGTGCCAGCCGAGACGGGACTAGCGGGACCTGGGGGGACAATGAGCAGTTCTTC. Translated: CASRDGTSGTWGDNEQFF.

V usage is TRBV7-7 and J usage is TRBJ2-1; a possible D gene is TRBD1 (5 bases). Germline V gene sequence: CDR1 SSHAT, CDR2 FNYEAQ (reference sequence). V lost 5 bases, J lost 12 bases, and 14 bases lay in between. CDR3 length: 12 residues. CDR3 nucleotides: TGTGCCAGCAGCCACGGACAAAAAATGCAGTTCTTC. Translating gives CASSHGQKMQFF.

This clone has a handful of counts. The CDR3 sequence is CAWSLMGPRQPQHF. In nucleotides, the CDR3 is TGTGCCTGGAGTTTAATGGGCCCACGGCAGCCCCAGCATTTT. The V and J genes are TRBV30 and TRBJ1-5; D remains ambiguous. Germline CDR1 GTSNPN, CDR2 SVGIG (reference sequence). The length of the CDR3 is 14 residues. V lost 2 bases to trimming and J lost 7 bases, with 15 bases between them.

This rearrangement joins TRBV7-9 to TRBJ1-2; D gene uncertain. The CDR3 extends over 14 amino acids. The germline V and J ends were trimmed by 5 bases and 0 bases, with 10 bases remaining between them. Germline V CDR1 and CDR2: SEHNR, FQNEAQ (reference sequence). Here the CDR3 reads CASSRDTANYGYTF. In DNA, the CDR3 is TGTGCCAGCAGCCGAGACACCGCTAACTATGGCTACACCTTC.

This clone occurred once. DNA of the CDR3: TGCAGTGCTCTTAGCGGGGCCGGGCAGTTCTTC. Amino acid sequence: CSALSGAGQFF. The rearrangement links TRBV20-1 to TRBJ2-1; 8 nucleotides agree with TRBD2. The CDR3 is 11 residues long. Germline CDR1 reads DFQATT; CDR2 reads SNEGSKA (reference sequence). The trim removed 5 bases at V and 12 bases at J, leaving 6 bases unmatched.

The chain links TRBV7-9 to TRBJ1-5; 7 bases map to TRBD1. The CDR3 is 14 amino acids. The germline V gene has CDR1 SEHNR and CDR2 FQNEAQ (reference sequence). V gave up 5 bases and J gave up 1 base; unmatched junction bases: 2. CDR3 in amino acids: CASSKGASNQPQHF. For the CDR3, the DNA is TGTGCCAGCAGCAAGGGGGCCAGCAATCAGCCCCAGCATTTT.

The genes are TRBV9 and TRBJ2-1, with D possibly being TRBD1 (6 bases). Germline V lookup: CDR1 SGDLS, CDR2 YYNGEE. The CDR3 contains 19 residues. With 2 bases removed from V and 0 bases from J, the gap between germline ends came to 21 bases. The CDR3 spells CASSVQIGTRASSYNEQFF. CDR3 coding DNA: TGTGCCAGCAGCGTTCAAATAGGGACAAGGGCGAGCTCCTACAATGAGCAGTTCTTC.

This clone was counted only a few times. The V and J genes are TRBV5-4 and TRBJ1-6; 7 bases fit TRBD1. In germline, CDR1 is SGHNT, CDR2 YYREEE (reference sequence). Trimming at V came to 2 bases and at J to 8 bases, leaving 4 bases not matched to a gene. The CDR3 totals 14 residues. This CDR3 reads CASSFIQGDSPLHF. CDR3 nucleotides: TGTGCCAGCAGCTTTATCCAGGGGGATTCACCCCTCCACTTT.

The chain has TRBV20-1 and TRBJ2-7; no clear D gene. The CDR3 covers 11 residues. The germline gives CDR1 DFQATT, CDR2 SNEGSKA (reference sequence). V was cut by 5 bases and J by 5 bases, with 10 bases left in between. The CDR3 sequence is CSAARDNEQYF. The CDR3 DNA follows: TGCAGTGCTGCCCGAGACAACGAGCAGTACTTC.